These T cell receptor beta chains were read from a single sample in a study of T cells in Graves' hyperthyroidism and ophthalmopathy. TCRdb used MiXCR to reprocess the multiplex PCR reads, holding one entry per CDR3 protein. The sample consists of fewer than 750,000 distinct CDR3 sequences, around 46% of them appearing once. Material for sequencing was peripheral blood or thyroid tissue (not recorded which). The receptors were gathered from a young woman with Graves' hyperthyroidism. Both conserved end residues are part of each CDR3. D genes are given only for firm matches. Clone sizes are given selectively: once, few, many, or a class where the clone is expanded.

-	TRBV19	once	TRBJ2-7	CASSIGKRGPAWEQYF	TGTGCCAGTAGTATTGGCAAACGGGGCCCCGCTTGGGAGCAGTACTTC
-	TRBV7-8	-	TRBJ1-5	CASSLVRLAGLAYEHF	TGTGCCAGCAGCTTAGTACGGCTAGCGGGATTAGCGTACGAGCATTTT
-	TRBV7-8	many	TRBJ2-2	CASSTGGTENTGELFF	TGTGCCAGCAGCACCGGGGGGACAGAGAACACCGGGGAGCTGTTTTTT
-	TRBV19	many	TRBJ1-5	CASSIADSNQPQHF	TGTGCCAGTAGTATAGCAGATAGCAATCAGCCCCAGCATTTT
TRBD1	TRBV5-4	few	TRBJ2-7	CASSLLGQGAHEQYF	TGTGCCAGCAGCCTCCTAGGACAGGGGGCTCACGAGCAGTACTTC
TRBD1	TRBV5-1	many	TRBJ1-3	CASSYGRQGDGNTIYF	TGCGCCAGCAGCTACGGCCGACAGGGAGATGGAAACACCATATATTTT
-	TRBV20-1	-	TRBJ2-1	CSAAGTEEGEQFF	TGCAGTGCCGCCGGGACCGAGGAAGGGGAGCAGTTCTTC
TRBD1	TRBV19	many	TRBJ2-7	CASTVTGYDPEQYF	TGTGCCAGTACCGTGACAGGGTACGATCCCGAGCAGTACTTC
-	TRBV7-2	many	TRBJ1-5	CASSLAREQPQHF	TGTGCCAGCAGCTTAGCCAGAGAGCAGCCCCAGCATTTT
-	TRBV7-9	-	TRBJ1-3	CASSPSGRGNTIYF	TGTGCCAGCAGCCCAAGCGGGAGAGGGAACACCATATATTTT
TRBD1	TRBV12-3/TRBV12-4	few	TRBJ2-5	CASNVGTGEETQYF	TGTGCCAGCAATGTAGGGACAGGGGAAGAGACCCAGTACTTC
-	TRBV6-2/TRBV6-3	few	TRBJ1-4	CASSLQVPNEKLFF	TGTGCCAGCAGCTTACAGGTGCCTAATGAAAAACTGTTTTTT
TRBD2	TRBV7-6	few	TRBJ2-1	CASSPGGMGLQFF	TGTGCCAGCAGCCCGGGGGGAATGGGACTTCAGTTCTTC
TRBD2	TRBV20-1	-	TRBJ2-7	CSAIGLAGENQDYEQYF	TGCAGTGCTATCGGACTAGCGGGAGAAAACCAGGACTACGAGCAGTACTTC
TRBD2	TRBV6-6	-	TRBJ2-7	CTSTRQPGAGEQYF	TGTACCAGCACCAGACAGCCGGGAGCGGGGGAGCAGTACTTC
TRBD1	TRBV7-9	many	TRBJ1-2	CASSPTGIYGYTF	TGTGCCAGCAGCCCGACAGGGATCTATGGCTACACCTTC
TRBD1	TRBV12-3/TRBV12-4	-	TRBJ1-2	CASSTAGQSNYGYTF	TGTGCCAGCAGCACAGCGGGACAGAGTAACTATGGCTACACCTTC
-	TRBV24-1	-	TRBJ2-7	CATSGLRSGRLEQYF	TGTGCCACCAGTGGGCTTCGGTCAGGGAGACTTGAGCAGTACTTC